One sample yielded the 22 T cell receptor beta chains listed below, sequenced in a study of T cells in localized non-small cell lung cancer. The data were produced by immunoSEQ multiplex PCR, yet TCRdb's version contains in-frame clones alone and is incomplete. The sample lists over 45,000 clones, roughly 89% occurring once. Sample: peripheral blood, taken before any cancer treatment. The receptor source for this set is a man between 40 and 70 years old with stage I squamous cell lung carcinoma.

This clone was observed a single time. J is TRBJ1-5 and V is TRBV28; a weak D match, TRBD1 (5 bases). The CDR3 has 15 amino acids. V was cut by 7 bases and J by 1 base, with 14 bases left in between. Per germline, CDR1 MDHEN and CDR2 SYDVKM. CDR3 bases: TGTGCCAGCACCCCGGGGCGGCTAAGCAATCAGCCCCAGCATTTT. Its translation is CASTPGRLSNQPQHF. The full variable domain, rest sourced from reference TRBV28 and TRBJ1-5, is DVKVTQSSRYLVKRTGEKVFLECVQDMDHENMFWYRQDPGLGLRLIYFSYDVKMKEKGDIPEGYSVSREKKERFSLILESASTNQTSMYLCASTPGRLSNQPQHFGDGTRLSIL.

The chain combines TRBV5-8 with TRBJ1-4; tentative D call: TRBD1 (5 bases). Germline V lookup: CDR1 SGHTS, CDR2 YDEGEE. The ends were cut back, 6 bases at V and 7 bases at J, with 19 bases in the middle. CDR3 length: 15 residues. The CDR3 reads CASKPLRGVAEKLFF. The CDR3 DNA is TGTGCCAGCAAACCCTTAAGGGGAGTGGCTGAAAAACTGTTTTTT.

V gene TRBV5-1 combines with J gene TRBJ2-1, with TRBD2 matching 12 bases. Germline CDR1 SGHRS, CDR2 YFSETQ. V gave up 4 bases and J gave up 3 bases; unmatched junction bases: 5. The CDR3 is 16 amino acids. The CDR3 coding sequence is TGCGCCAGCAGCGCTGGGACTAGCGGGTTCTACAATGAGCAGTTCTTC. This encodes CASSAGTSGFYNEQFF.

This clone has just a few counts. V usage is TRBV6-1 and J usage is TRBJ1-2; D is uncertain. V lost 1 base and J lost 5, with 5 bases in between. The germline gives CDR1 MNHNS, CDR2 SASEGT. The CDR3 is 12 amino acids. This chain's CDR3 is CASSEGKYGYTF. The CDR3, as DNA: TGTGCCAGCAGTGAAGGGAAGTATGGCTACACCTTC.

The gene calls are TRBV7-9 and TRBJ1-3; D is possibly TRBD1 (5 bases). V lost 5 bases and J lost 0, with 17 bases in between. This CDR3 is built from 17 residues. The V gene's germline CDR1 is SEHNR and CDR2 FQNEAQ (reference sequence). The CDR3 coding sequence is TGTGCCAGCAGCCCCCCAATTGGACATACCTCTGGAAACACCATATATTTT. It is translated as CASSPPIGHTSGNTIYF. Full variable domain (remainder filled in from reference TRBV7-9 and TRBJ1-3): DTGVSQNPRHKITKRGQNVTFRCDPISEHNRLYWYRQTLGQGPEFLTYFQNEAQLEKSRLLSDRFSAERPKGSFSTLEIQRTEQGDSAMYLCASSPPIGHTSGNTIYFGEGSWLTVV.

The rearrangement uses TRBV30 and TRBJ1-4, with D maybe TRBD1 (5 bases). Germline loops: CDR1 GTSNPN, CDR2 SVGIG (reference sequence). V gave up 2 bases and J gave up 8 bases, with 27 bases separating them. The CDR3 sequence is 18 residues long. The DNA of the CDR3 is TGTGCCTGGAGTCGGGGTGCGGGGGTAGGGTCCATACAAGAAAAACTGTTTTTT. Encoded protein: CAWSRGAGVGSIQEKLFF. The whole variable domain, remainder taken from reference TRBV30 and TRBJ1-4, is SQTIHQWPATLVQPVGSPLSLECTVEGTSNPNLYWYRQAAGRGLQLLFYSVGIGQISSEVPQNLSASRPQDRQFILSSKKLLLSDSGFYLCAWSRGAGVGSIQEKLFFGSGTQLSVL.

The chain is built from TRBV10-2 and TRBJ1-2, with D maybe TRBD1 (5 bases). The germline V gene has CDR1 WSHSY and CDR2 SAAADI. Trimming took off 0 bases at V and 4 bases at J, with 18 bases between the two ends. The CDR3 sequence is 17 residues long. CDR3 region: CASSESSRGGRGYGYTF. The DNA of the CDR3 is TGCGCCAGCAGTGAGTCCTCCCGGGGGGGACGGGGCTATGGCTACACCTTC.

The CDR3 loop reads CASSAHGLTTSYNEQFF. The CDR3 DNA reads TGTGCCAGCAGCGCCCATGGACTGACGACCTCCTACAATGAGCAGTTCTTC. The V gene is TRBV11-1, the J gene TRBJ2-1; a weak D match, TRBD2 (5 bases). The CDR3 totals 17 residues. Trimming shortened V by 5 bases and J by 0 bases, and 17 bases separated the two germline ends. Germline assignment: CDR1 SGHAT and CDR2 FQDESV (reference sequence).

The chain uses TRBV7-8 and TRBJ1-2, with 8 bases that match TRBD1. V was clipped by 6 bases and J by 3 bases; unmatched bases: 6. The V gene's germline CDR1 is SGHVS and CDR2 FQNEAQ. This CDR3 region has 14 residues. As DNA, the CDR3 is TGTGCCAGCAGTCGATCGACAGGGGACTATGGCTACACCTTC. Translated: CASSRSTGDYGYTF.

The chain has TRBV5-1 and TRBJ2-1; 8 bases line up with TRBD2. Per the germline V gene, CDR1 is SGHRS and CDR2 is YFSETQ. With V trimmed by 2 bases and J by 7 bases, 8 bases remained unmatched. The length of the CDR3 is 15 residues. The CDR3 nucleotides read TGCGCCAGCAGCTTTCAAACGGGGGGGTCTAATGAGCAGTTCTTC. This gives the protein CASSFQTGGSNEQFF.

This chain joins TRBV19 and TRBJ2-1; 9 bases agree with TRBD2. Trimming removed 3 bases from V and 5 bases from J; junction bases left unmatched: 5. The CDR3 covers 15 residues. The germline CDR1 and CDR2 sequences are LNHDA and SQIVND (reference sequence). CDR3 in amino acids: CASSIGTSPNNEQFF. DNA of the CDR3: TGTGCCAGTAGTATTGGGACTAGCCCAAACAATGAGCAGTTCTTC.

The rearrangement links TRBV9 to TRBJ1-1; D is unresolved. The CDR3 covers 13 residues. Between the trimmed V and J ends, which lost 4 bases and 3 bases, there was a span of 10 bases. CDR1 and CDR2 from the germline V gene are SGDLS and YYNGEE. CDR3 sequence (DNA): TGTGCCAGCAGCCCGCGGGCCTACACTGAAGCTTTCTTT. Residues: CASSPRAYTEAFF.

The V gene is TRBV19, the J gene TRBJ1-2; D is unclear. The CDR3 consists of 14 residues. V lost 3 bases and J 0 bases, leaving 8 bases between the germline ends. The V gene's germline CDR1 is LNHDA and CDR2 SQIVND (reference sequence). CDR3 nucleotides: TGTGCCAGTAGTATTTCAGGCGCTAACTATGGCTACACCTTC. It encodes CASSISGANYGYTF.

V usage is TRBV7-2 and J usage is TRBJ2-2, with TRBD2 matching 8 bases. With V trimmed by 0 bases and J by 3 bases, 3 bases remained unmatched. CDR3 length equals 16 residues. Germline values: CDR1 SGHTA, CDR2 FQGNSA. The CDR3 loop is CASSLAGLVDTGELFF. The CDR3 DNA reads TGTGCCAGCAGCTTAGCGGGACTAGTTGACACCGGGGAGCTGTTTTTT.

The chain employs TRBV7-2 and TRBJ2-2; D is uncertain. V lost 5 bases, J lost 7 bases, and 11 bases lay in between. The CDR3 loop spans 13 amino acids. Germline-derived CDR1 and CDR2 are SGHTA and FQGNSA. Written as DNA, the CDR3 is TGTGCCAGCAGCCAGGAGCGAAGCGGGGAGCTGTTTTTT. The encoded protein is CASSQERSGELFF.

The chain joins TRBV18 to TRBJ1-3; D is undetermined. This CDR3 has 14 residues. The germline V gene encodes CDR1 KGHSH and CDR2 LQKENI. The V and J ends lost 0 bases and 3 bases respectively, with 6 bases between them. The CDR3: CASSPPQNGNTIYF. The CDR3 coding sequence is TGTGCCAGCTCACCACCTCAGAATGGAAACACCATATATTTT.

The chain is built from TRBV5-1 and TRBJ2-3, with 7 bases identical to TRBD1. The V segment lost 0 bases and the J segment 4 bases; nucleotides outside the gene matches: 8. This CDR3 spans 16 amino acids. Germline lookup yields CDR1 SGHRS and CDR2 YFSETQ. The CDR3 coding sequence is TGCGCCAGCAGCTTGGCCGACAGGGTCGGGGCAGATACGCAGTATTTT. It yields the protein CASSLADRVGADTQYF.

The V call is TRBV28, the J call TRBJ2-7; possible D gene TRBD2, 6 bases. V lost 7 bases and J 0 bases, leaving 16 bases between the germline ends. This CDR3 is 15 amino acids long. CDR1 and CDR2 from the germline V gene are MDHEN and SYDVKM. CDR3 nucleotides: TGTGCCAGCACTCCTGAGGGAGGCCTCTCCTACGAGCAGTACTTC. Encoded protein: CASTPEGGLSYEQYF.

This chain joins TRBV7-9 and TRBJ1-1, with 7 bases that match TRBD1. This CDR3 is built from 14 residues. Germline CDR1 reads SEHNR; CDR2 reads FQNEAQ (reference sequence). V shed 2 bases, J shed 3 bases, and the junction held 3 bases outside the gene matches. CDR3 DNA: TGTGCCAGCAGCTTAATGGGACAGCACACTGAAGCTTTCTTT. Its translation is CASSLMGQHTEAFF. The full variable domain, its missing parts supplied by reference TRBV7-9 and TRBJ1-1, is DTGVSQNPRHKITKRGQNVTFRCDPISEHNRLYWYRQTLGQGPEFLTYFQNEAQLEKSRLLSDRFSAERPKGSFSTLEIQRTEQGDSAMYLCASSLMGQHTEAFFGQGTRLTVV.

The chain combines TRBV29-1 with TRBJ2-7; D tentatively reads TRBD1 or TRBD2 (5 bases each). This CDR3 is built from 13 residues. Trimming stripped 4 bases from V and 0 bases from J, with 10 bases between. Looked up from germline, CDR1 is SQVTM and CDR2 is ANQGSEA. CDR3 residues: CSVGGITSYEQYF. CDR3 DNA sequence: TGCAGCGTTGGGGGGATCACCTCCTACGAGCAGTACTTC.

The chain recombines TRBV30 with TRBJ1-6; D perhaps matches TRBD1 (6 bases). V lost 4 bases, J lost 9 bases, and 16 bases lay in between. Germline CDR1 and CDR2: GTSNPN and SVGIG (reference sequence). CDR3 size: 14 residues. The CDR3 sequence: CAWTNPAGVSPLHF. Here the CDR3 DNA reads TGTGCCTGGACCAACCCGGCAGGGGTTTCACCCCTCCACTTT.

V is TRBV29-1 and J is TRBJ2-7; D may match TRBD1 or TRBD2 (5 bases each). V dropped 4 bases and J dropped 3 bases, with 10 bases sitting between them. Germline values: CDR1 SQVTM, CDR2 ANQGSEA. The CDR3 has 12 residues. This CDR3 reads CSVVGTDYEQYF. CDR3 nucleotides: TGCAGCGTTGTCGGGACGGACTACGAGCAGTACTTC.